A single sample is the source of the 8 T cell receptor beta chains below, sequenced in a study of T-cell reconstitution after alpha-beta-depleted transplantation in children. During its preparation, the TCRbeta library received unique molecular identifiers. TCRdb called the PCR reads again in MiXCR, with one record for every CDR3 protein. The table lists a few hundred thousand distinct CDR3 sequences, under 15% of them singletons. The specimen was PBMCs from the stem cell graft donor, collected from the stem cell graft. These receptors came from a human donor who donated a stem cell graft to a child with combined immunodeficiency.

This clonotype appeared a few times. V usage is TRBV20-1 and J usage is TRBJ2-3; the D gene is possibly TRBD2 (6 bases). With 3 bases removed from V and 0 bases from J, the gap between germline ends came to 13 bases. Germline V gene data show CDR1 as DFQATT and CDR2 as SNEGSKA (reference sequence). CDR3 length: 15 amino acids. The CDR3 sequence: CSARAGISSTDTQYF. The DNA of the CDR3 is TGCAGTGCTAGGGCGGGAATCTCTAGCACAGATACGCAGTATTTT.

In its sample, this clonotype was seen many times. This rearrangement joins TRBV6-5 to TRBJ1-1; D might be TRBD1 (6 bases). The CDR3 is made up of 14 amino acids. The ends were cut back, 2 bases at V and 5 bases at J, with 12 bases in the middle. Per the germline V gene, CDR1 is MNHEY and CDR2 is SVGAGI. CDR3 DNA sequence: TGTGCCAGCAGTTACCTCAGGGGTGATACTGAAGCTTTCTTT. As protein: CASSYLRGDTEAFF.

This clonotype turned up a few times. The CDR3 spells CASSPAGYNSPLHF. The CDR3 DNA reads as TGTGCCAGCAGCCCTGCTGGGTATAATTCACCCCTCCACTTT. The V and J genes are TRBV7-2 and TRBJ1-6; no definite D call. The ends were cut back, 5 bases at V and 4 bases at J, with 9 bases in the middle. Germline CDR1 reads SGHTA; CDR2 reads FQGNSA. This CDR3 region has 14 residues.

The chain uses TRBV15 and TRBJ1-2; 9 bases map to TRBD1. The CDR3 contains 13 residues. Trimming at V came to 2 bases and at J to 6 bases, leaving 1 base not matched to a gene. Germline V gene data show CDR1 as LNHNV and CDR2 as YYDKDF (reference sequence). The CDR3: CATSRRTGDGYTF. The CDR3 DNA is TGTGCCACCAGCAGACGGACAGGGGATGGCTACACCTTC.

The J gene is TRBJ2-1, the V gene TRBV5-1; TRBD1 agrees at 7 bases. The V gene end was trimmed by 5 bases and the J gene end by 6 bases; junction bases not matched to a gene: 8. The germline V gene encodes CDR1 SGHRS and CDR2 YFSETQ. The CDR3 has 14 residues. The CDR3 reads CASSPVTGPNEQFF. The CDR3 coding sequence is TGCGCCAGCAGTCCTGTGACAGGGCCCAATGAGCAGTTCTTC.

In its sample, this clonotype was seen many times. The DNA for the CDR3 is TGCGCCAGCAGCCAAGAAGGTGTAGGGAGGAGAACCGGGGAGCTGTTTTTT. Amino acids: CASSQEGVGRRTGELFF. V is TRBV4-3 and J is TRBJ2-2; possible D gene TRBD2, 6 bases. This CDR3 contains 17 residues. The V gene's germline CDR1 is LGHNA and CDR2 YSLEER. V was trimmed by 0 bases and J by 5 bases, leaving 16 bases between them.

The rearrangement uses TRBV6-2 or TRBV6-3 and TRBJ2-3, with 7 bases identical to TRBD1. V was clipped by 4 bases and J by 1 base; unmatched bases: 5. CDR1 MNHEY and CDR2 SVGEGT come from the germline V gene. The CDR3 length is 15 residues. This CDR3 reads CASSWGQIGTDTQYF. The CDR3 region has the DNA TGTGCCAGCAGTTGGGGACAGATAGGCACAGATACGCAGTATTTT.

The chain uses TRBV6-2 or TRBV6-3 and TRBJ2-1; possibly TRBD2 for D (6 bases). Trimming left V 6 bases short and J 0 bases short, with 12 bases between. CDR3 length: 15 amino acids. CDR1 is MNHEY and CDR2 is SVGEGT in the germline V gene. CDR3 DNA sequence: TGTGCCAGCAGCAAAGACGGGGGCTCCTACAATGAGCAGTTCTTC. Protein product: CASSKDGGSYNEQFF.